The 7 T cell receptor beta chains reported below all come from one sample, sequenced in a study of cytomegalovirus exposure and HLA in healthy donors. The PCR had 60 Vbeta and 13 Jbeta primers. Here immunoSEQ multiplex PCR was the method, and the copy in TCRdb shows in-frame clones only, minus some. The sample contains around 130,000 clones, 81% of which appear only once. Source material: PBMCs. The receptors were gathered from a woman in her thirties or forties in good health and CMV-seronegative.

This clone has a single count. This chain connects TRBV7-6 to TRBJ2-5, with D perhaps matching TRBD2 (5 bases). V was cut by 5 bases and J by 7 bases, with 11 bases left in between. Germline-derived CDR1 and CDR2 are SGHVS and FNYEAQ. The CDR3 length is 12 residues. CDR3 amino acids: CASSQNGGTQYF. CDR3 in DNA: TGTGCCAGCAGCCAAAATGGAGGGACCCAGTACTTC.

In this sample, this clone turned up a few times. The chain uses TRBV30 and TRBJ1-4, with 8 bases that match TRBD1. The CDR3 totals 15 residues. With V trimmed by 2 bases and J by 5 bases, 7 bases remained unmatched. Germline values: CDR1 GTSNPN, CDR2 SVGIG (reference sequence). The CDR3 loop is CAWSFGQGHNEKLFF. CDR3 DNA sequence: TGTGCCTGGAGTTTCGGACAGGGACACAATGAAAAACTGTTTTTT.

The sample holds a few counts of this clone. The rearrangement uses TRBV4-1 and TRBJ2-3; TRBD2 agrees at 16 bases. V lost 4 bases to trimming and J lost 0 bases; unmatched junction nucleotides: 4. Germline CDR1 reads MGHRA; CDR2 reads YSYEKL. The CDR3 has 18 residues. CDR3 in amino acids: CASSPGLAGGPSTDTQYF. The CDR3 DNA reads as TGCGCCAGCAGCCCGGGACTAGCGGGGGGGCCTAGCACAGATACGCAGTATTTT.

The chain is built from TRBV5-1 and TRBJ1-1; D gene unclear. The CDR3 totals 14 residues. Germline CDR1 reads SGHRS; CDR2 reads YFSETQ. Trimming cost V 4 bases and J 0 bases, with 10 bases left between them. CDR3 protein: CASSEGVLNTEAFF. As DNA, the CDR3 is TGCGCCAGCAGCGAGGGAGTCTTGAACACTGAAGCTTTCTTT. The variable domain in full, completed from reference TRBV5-1 and TRBJ1-1, reads KAGVTQTPRYLIKTRGQQVTLSCSPISGHRSVSWYQQTPGQGLQFLFEYFSETQRNKGNFPGRFSGRQFSNSRSEMNVSTLELGDSALYLCASSEGVLNTEAFFGQGTRLTVV.

The V call is TRBV10-2, the J call TRBJ2-3, with TRBD2 matching over 11 bases. The CDR3 is 14 residues long. The V gene end was trimmed by 6 bases and the J gene end by 1 base; junction bases not matched to a gene: 0. Looked up from germline, CDR1 is WSHSY and CDR2 is SAAADI. In DNA form, the CDR3 reads TGCGCCAGCAGACTAGCGGGGGGCACAGATACGCAGTATTTT. The encoded protein is CASRLAGGTDTQYF.

V and J are TRBV19 and TRBJ2-7; a possible D gene is TRBD1 (6 bases). This CDR3 comprises 15 residues. The germline V and J ends were trimmed by 5 bases and 5 bases, with 19 bases remaining between them. The germline V gene encodes CDR1 LNHDA and CDR2 SQIVND (reference sequence). Written as DNA, the CDR3 is TGTGCCAGTAGTCCTACAGGGAGTCTGAGGAACGAGCAGTACTTC. Amino acids: CASSPTGSLRNEQYF.

In its sample, this clone was seen a few times. CDR3: CASSQVRGVATEAFF. The CDR3 DNA reads as TGCGCCAGCAGCCAAGTCAGGGGGGTGGCCACTGAAGCTTTCTTT. This chain joins TRBV4-1 and TRBJ1-1; 7 bases line up with TRBD1. V trimming: 1 base; J trimming: 4 bases; junction bases outside the gene matches: 6. CDR1 and CDR2 (germline): MGHRA, YSYEKL. The CDR3 covers 15 residues.